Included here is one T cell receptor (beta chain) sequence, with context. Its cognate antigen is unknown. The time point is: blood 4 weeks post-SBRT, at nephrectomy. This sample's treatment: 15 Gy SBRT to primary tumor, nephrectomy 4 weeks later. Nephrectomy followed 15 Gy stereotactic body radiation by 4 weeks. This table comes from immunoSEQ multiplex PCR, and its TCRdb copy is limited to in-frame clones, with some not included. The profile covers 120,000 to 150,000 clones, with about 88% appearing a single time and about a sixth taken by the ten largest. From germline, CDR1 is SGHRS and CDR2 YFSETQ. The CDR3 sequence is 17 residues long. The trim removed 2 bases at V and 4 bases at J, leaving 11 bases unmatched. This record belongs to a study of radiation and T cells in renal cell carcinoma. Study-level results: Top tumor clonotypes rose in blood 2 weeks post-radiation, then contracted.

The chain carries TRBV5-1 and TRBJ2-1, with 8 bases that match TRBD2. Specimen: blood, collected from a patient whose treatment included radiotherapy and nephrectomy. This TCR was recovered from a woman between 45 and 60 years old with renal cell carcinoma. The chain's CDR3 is CASSLQAGREVYNEQFF. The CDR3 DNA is TGCGCCAGCAGCTTACAGGCCGGGCGGGAGGTATACAATGAGCAGTTCTTC.